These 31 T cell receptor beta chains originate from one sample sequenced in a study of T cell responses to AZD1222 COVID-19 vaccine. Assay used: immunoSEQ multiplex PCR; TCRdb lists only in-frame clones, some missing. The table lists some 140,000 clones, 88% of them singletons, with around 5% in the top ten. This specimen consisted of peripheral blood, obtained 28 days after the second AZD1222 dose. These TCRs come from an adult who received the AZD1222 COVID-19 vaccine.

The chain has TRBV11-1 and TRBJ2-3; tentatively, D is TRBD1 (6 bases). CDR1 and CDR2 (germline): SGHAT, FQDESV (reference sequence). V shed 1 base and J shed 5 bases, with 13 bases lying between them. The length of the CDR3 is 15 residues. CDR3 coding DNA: TGTGCCAGCAGCTTAGAGACAGGTGGGAGAGATACGCAGTATTTT. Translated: CASSLETGGRDTQYF.

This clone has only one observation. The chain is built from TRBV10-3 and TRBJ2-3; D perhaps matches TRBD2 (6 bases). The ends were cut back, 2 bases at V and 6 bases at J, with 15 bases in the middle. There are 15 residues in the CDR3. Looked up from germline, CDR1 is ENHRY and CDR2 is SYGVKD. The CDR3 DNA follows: TGTGCCATCAGTGAGCTAGCGAAGGGGTCGGATACGCAGTATTTT. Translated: CAISELAKGSDTQYF.

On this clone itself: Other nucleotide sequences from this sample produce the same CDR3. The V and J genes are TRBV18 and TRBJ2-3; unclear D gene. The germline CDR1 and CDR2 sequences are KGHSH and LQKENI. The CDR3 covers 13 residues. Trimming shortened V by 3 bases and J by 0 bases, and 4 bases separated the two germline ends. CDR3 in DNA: TGTGCCAGCTCACCTGGCAGCACAGATACGCAGTATTTT. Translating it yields CASSPGSTDTQYF.

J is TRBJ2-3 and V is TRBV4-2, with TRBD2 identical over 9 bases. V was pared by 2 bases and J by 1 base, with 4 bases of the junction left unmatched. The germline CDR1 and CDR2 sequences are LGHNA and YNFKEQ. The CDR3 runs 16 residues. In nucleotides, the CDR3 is TGTGCCAGCAGCCAAACGAGGACTAGCGGCACAGATACGCAGTATTTT. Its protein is CASSQTRTSGTDTQYF.

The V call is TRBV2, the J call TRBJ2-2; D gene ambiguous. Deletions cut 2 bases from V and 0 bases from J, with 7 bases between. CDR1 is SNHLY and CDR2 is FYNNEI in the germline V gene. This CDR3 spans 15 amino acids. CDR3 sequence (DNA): TGTGCCAGCAGTGAAAGCCTTACGAACACCGGGGAGCTGTTTTTT. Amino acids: CASSESLTNTGELFF.

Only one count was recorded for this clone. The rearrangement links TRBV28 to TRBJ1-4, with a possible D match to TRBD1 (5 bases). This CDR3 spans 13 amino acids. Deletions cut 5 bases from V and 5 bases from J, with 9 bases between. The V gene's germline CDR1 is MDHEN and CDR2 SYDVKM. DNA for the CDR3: TGTGCCAGCAGTGTCCGGGACAATGAAAAACTGTTTTTT. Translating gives CASSVRDNEKLFF.

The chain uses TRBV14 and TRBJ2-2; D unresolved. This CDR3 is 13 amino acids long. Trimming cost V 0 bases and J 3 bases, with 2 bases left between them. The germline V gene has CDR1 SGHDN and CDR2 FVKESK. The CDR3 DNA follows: TGTGCCAGCAGCCAAGAGTACACCGGGGAGCTGTTTTTT. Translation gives CASSQEYTGELFF.

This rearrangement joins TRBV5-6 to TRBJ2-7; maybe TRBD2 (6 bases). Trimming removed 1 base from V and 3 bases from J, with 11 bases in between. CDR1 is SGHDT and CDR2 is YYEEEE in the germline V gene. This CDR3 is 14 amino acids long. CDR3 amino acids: CASSLWGEIYEQYF. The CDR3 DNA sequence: TGTGCCAGCAGCTTGTGGGGGGAAATCTACGAGCAGTACTTC. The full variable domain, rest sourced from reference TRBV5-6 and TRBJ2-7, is DAGVTQSPTHLIKTRGQQVTLRCSPKSGHDTVSWYQQALGQGPQFIFQYYEEEERQRGNFPDRFSGHQFPNYSSELNVNALLLGDSALYLCASSLWGEIYEQYFGPGTRLTVT.

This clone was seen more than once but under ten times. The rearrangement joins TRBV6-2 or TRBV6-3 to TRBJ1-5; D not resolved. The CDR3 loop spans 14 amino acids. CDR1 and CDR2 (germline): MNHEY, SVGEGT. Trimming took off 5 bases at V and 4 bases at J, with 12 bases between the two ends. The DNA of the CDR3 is TGTGCCAGCAGTGGATGGGGAAGGAATCAGCCCCAGCATTTT. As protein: CASSGWGRNQPQHF.

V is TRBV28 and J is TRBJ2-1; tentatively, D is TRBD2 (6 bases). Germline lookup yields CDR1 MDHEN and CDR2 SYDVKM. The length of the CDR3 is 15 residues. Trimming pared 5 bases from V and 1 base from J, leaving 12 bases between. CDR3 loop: CASSTGTPSYNEQFF. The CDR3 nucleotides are TGTGCCAGCAGTACCGGGACTCCGTCCTACAATGAGCAGTTCTTC.

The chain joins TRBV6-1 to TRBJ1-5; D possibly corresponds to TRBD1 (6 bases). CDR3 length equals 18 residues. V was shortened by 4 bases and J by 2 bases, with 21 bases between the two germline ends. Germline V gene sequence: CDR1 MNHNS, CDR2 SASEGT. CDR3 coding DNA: TGTGCCAGCAGTGTATTAGGACAGCGCCGCGTGGGCAATCAGCCCCAGCATTTT. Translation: CASSVLGQRRVGNQPQHF.

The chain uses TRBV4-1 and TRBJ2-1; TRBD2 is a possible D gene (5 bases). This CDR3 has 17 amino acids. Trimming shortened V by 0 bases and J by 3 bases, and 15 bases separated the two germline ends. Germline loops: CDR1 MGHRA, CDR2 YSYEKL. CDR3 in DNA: TGCGCCAGCAGCCAAGATCTTAGGGAGTTCGGCTACAATGAGCAGTTCTTC. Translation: CASSQDLREFGYNEQFF.

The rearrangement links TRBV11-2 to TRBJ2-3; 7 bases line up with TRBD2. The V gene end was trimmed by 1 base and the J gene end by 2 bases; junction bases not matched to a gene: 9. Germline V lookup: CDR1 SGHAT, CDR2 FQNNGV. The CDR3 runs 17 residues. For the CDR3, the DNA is TGTGCCAGCAGCTTAGGGGACGGCGGGAGATACACAGATACGCAGTATTTT. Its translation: CASSLGDGGRYTDTQYF.

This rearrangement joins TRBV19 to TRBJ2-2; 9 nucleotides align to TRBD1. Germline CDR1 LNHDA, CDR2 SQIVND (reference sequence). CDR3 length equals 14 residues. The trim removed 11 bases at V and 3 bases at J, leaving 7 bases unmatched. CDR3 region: CAGVDRGDTGELFF. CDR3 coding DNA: TGTGCCGGCGTGGACAGGGGAGACACCGGGGAGCTGTTTTTT.

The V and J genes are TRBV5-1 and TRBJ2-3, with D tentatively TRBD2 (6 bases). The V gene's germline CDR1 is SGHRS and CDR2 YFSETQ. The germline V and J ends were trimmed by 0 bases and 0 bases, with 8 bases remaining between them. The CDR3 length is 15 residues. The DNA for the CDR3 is TGCGCCAGCAGCTTGGCCAGCGGGAGCACAGATACGCAGTATTTT. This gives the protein CASSLASGSTDTQYF.

The CDR3 DNA reads as TGTGCCAGCAGCACAGGACCGGACAGGGGGGATACGCAGTATTTT. Translation: CASSTGPDRGDTQYF. This chain joins TRBV9 and TRBJ2-3, with 10 bases matching TRBD1. CDR3 length: 15 amino acids. V shed 4 bases, J shed 6 bases, and the junction held 8 bases outside the gene matches. CDR1 and CDR2 (germline): SGDLS, YYNGEE.

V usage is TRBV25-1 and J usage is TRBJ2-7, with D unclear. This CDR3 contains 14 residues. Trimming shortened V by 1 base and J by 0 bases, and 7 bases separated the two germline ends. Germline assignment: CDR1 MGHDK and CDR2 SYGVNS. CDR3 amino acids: CASSESGSSYEQYF. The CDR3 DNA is TGTGCCAGCAGTGAATCCGGTAGCTCCTACGAGCAGTACTTC.

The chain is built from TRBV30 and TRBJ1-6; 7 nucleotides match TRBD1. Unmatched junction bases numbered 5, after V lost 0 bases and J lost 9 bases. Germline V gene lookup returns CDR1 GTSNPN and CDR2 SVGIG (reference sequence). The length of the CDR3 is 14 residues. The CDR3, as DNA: TGTGCCTGGAGTGTAGGGACAGCAGGTTCACCCCTCCACTTT. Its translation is CAWSVGTAGSPLHF.

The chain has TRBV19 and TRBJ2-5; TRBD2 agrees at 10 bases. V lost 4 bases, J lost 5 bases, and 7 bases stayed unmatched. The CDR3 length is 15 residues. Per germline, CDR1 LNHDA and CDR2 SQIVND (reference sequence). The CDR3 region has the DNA TGTGCCAGTAGTACTCCAGCGGGAGGGAGCGAGACCCAGTACTTC. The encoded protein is CASSTPAGGSETQYF.

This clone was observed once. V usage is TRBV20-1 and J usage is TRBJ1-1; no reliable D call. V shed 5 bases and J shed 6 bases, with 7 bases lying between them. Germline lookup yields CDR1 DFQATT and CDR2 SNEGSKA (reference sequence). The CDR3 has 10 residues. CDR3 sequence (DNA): TGCAGTGCTCCCCGACCTGAAGCTTTCTTT. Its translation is CSAPRPEAFF.

The CDR3 DNA reads as TGCGCCAGCAGCTCGATGAACTACGAGCAGTACTTC. This encodes CASSSMNYEQYF. This chain joins TRBV5-1 and TRBJ2-7; the D is unclear. The CDR3 is 12 amino acids. V was cut by 3 bases and J by 3 bases, with 7 bases left in between. Germline-derived CDR1 and CDR2 are SGHRS and YFSETQ.

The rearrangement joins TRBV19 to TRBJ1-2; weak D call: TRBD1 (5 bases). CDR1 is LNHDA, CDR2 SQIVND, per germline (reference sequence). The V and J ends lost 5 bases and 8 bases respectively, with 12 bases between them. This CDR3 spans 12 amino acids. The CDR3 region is CASSPAGGGYTF. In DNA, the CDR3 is TGTGCCAGTAGTCCTGCCGGGGGAGGCTACACCTTC.

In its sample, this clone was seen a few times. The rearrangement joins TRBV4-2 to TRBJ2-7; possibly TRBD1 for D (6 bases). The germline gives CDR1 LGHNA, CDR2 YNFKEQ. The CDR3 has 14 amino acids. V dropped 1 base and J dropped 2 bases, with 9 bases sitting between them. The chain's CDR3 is CASSQGGQTYEQYF. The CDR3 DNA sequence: TGTGCCAGCAGCCAAGGGGGACAAACCTACGAGCAGTACTTC.

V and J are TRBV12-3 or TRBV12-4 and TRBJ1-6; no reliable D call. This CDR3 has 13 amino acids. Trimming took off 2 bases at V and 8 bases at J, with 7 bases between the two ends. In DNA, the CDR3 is TGTGCCAGCAGTTTAAATCCAGATTCACCCCTCCACTTT. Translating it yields CASSLNPDSPLHF.

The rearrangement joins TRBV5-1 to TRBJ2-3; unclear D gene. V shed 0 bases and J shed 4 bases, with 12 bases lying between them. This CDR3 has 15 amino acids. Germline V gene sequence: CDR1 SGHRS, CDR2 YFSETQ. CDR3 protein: CASSLAILGADTQYF. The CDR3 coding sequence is TGCGCCAGCAGCTTGGCCATTCTAGGCGCAGATACGCAGTATTTT.

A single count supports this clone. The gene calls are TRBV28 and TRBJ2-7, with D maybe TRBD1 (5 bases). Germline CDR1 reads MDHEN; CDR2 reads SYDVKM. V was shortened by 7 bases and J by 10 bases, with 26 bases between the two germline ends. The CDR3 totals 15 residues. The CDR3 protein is CASTSPADRSAPQYF. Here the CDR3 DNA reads TGTGCCAGCACATCCCCCGCTGACAGATCTGCCCCCCAGTACTTC.

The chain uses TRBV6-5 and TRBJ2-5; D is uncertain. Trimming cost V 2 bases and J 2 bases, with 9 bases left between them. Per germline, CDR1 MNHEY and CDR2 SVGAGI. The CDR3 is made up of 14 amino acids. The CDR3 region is CASSYGAAQETQYF. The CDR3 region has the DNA TGTGCCAGCAGTTACGGTGCGGCACAAGAGACCCAGTACTTC.

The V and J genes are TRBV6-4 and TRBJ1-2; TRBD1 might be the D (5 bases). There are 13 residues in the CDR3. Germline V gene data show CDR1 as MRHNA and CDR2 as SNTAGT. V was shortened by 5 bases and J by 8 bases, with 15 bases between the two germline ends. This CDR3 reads CASSLFRVWGYTF. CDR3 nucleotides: TGTGCCAGCAGTCTTTTCAGGGTGTGGGGCTACACCTTC.

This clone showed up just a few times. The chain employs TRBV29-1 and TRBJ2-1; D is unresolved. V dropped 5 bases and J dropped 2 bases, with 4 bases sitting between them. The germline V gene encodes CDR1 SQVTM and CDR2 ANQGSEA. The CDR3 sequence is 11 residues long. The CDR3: CSVSPYNEQFF. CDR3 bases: TGCAGCGTTTCCCCCTACAATGAGCAGTTCTTC.

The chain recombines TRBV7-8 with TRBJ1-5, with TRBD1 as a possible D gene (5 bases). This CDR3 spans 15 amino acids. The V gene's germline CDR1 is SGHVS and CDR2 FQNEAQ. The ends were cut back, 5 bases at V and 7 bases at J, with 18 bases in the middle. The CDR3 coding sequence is TGTGCCAGCAGCCCCGGAGGGCCAGGGTGGCAGCCCCAGCATTTT. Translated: CASSPGGPGWQPQHF.

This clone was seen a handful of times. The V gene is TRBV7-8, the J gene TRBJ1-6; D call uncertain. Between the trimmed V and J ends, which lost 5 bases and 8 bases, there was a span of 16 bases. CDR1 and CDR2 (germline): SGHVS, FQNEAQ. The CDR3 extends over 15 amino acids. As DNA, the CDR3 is TGTGCCAGCAGCGCCACGTTGGATGGCTATTCACCCCTCCACTTT. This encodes CASSATLDGYSPLHF. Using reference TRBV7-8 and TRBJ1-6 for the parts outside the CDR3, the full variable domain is GAGVSQSPRYKVAKRGQDVALRCDPISGHVSLFWYQQALGQGPEFLTYFQNEAQLDKSGLPSDRFFAERPEGSVSTLKIQRTQQEDSAVYLCASSATLDGYSPLHFGNGTRLTVT.